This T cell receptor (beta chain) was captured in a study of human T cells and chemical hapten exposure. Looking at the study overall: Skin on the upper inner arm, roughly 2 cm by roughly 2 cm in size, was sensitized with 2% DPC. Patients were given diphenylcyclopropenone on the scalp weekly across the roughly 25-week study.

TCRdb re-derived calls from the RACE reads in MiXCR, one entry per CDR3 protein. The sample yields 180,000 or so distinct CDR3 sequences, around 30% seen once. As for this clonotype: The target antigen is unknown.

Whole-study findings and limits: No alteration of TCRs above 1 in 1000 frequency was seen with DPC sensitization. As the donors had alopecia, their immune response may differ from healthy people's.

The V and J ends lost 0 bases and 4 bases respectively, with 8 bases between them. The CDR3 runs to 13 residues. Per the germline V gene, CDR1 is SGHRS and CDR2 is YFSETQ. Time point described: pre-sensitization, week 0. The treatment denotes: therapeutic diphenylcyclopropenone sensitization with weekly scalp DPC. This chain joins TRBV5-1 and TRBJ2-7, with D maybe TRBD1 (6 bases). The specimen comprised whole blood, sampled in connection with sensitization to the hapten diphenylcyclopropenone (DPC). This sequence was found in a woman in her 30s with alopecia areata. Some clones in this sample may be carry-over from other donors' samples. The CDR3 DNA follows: TGCGCCAGCAGCTTGGAGCAGGGGTACGAGCAGTACTTC. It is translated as CASSLEQGYEQYF.